The present TCR beta chain was sequenced within a study of T cell responses to AZD1222 COVID-19 vaccine. Sequenced by immunoSEQ multiplex PCR; TCRdb stores in-frame clones only, minus some. The sample lists under 150,000 clones; around nine tenths were seen once. A word on this clone: What it recognizes is unknown.

Notes on the study in general: In the spike-specific TCR repertoire, nearly half reportedly target unmutated variant regions. Just a handful of people given AZD1222 tested seropositive at baseline. Most donors were white British and more were female, and clonal diversity was possibly underestimated.

The origin of this receptor is an adult in good health. Sequencing was performed on peripheral blood, taken on day 0 of MenACWY control vaccination.

The CDR3 sequence is CASSVGEGGAFF. The CDR3, as DNA: TGTGCCAGCAGCGTAGGAGAGGGGGGGGCTTTCTTT. The chain joins TRBV9 to TRBJ1-1; possibly TRBD1 for D (6 bases). This CDR3 has 12 residues. CDR1 SGDLS and CDR2 YYNGEE come from the germline V gene. Trimming took 0 bases from V and 11 from J, leaving 11 bases between them.